This T cell receptor (beta chain) is drawn from a study of OX40 agonist ivuxolimab in advanced cancers. Notes on the study in general: CD8+ T cells showed, on average, more clonal expansion than CD4+ cells. Nonresponders included some who also had low normalized T-cell clonal expansion.

Regarding this clone: What it recognizes is unknown.

Germline CDR1 MNHNS, CDR2 SASEGT. This CDR3 comprises 15 residues. V lost 1 base, J lost 9 bases, and 5 bases stayed unmatched. Measured with immunoSEQ multiplex PCR; TCRdb has only the in-frame clones, and not every one. The data hold tens of thousands of clones, with about 87% observed a single time. This specimen was CD4+ or CD8+ T cells sorted from blood, taken in a trial of the OX40 agonist ivuxolimab. V usage is TRBV6-1 and J usage is TRBJ1-4; 10 bases map to TRBD1. The receptor was isolated from an adult with an advanced solid tumor such as melanoma, head and neck, liver or kidney cancer. The CDR3 nucleotides are TGTGCCAGCAGTGAAGATGGGACAGGGGCAAAAAAACTGTTTTTT. Its protein product is CASSEDGTGAKKLFF.